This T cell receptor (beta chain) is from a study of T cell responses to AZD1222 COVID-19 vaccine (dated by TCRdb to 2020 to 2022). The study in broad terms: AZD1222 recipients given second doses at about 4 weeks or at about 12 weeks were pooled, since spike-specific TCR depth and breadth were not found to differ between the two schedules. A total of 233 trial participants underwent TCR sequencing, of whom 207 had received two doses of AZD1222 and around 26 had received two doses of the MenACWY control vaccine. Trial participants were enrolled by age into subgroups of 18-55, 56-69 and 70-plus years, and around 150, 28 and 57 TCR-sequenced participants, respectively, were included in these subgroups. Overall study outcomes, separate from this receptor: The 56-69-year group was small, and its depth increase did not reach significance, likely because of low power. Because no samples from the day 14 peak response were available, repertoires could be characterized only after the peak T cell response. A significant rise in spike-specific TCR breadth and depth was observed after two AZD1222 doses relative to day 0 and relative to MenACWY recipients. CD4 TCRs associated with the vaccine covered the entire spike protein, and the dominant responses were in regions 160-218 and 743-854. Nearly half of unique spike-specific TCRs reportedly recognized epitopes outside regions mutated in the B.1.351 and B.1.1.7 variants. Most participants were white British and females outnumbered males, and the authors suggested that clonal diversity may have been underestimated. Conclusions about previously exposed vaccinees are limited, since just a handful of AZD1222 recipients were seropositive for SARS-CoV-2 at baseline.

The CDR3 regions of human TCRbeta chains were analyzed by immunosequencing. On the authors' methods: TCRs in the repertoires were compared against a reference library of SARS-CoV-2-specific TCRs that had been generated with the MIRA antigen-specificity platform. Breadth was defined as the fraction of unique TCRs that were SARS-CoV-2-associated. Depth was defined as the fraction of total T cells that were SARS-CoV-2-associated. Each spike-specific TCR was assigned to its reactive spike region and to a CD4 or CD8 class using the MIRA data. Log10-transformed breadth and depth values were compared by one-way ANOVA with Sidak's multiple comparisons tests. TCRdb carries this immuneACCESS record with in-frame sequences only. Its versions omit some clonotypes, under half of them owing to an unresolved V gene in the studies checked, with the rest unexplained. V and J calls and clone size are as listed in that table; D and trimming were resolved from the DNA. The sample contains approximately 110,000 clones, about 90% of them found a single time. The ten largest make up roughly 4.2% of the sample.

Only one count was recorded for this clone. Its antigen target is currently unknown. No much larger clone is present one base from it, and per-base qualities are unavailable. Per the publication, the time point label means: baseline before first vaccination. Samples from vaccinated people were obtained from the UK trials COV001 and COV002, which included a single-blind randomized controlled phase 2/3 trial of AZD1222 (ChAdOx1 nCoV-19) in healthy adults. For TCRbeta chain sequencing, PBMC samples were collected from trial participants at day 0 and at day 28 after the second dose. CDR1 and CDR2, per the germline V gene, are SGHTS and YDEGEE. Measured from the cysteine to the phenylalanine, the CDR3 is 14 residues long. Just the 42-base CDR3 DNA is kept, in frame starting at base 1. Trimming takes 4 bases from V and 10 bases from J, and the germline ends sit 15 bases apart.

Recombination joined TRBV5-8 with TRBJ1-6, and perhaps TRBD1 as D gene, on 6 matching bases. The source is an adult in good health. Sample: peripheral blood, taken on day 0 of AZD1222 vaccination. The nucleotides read TGTGCCAGCAGCCCCACAGGGTACGAATCACCCCTCCACTTT. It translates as CASSPTGYESPLHF.